This paragraph covers one TCR beta chain sequence. Its antigen remains unknown. Only in-frame clones appear in the TCRdb table, and some are missing; sequencing was by immunoSEQ multiplex PCR. The table has around 140,000 clones, approximately 90% seen once. The germline V gene encodes CDR1 SGHRS and CDR2 YFSETQ. V lost 4 bases and J lost 5, with 13 bases in between. The CDR3 has 13 residues. This entry belongs to a study of T cell responses to AZD1222 COVID-19 vaccine. On the study more broadly: Samples with a second dose at about 4 or about 12 weeks were pooled together.

Findings of the study overall: Across spike, vaccine-associated CD4 TCRs were found, dominant at 160-218 and 743-854. Females outnumbered males among donors, who were mostly white British; clonal diversity was possibly underestimated.

Sequencing used peripheral blood, obtained on day 0 of AZD1222 vaccination. The sequence derives from an adult in good health. The J gene is TRBJ2-7, the V gene TRBV5-1; D gene unclear. DNA of the CDR3: TGCGCCAGCAGCCCGGACGAGTCCCACGAGCAGTACTTC. Translation: CASSPDESHEQYF.